This T cell receptor (beta chain) derives from a study of resident and recirculating memory T cells in vitiligo. No change in lesions over the prior 6 months defined stable disease. Stable patients also lacked confetti depigmentation, a sign of active vitiligo. Trimming left V 3 bases short and J 4 bases short, with 9 bases between. Germline V lookup: CDR1 MNHEY, CDR2 SMNVEV (reference sequence). The length of the CDR3 is 13 residues. TCRdb's copy holds only in-frame clones and misses some; the assay was immunoSEQ multiplex PCR. The table lists 70,000 to 85,000 clones, more than 85% of them singletons, with 4.9% in the top ten.

The source material was blood. The chain recombines TRBV27 with TRBJ1-1, with unresolved D. This receptor was obtained from a male donor with vitiligo. The CDR3, as DNA: TGTGCCAGCAGTTTCTCAGCGTTCACTGAAGCTTTCTTT. Translated, it gives CASSFSAFTEAFF.